This record concerns one T cell receptor (beta chain) sequence. This clonotype is labeled medium-sized (0.01 to 0.1%). There is no known antigen for this receptor. No base quality values were provided; no much bigger clone lies one nucleotide off. This specimen belongs to a study of spatial heterogeneity in lung cancer (dated 2019 in TCRdb). As for the study more broadly: More beta-chain than alpha-chain transcripts were consistently detected, likely reflecting higher beta-chain transcript abundance. In tumor regions, TCR transcript counts showed a strong correlation with a T cell transcriptional module score from matched bulk RNA-seq. In the raw uncorrected reads, each unique combination of TCR and UMI appeared on average more than ten times. TCR alpha and beta repertoires were quantitatively compared across multiple tumor regions, matched nontumor lung and blood in non-small cell lung cancer. Nonsynonymous mutation counts, determined by whole-exome sequencing of tumor tissue, were related to TCR repertoire features. At surgery, both alpha and beta chains were TCR-sequenced in around 240 tumor regions, over 61 matched nontumor lung samples and a few dozen PBMC samples. Beyond this particular receptor, the publication reports: The tumor nonsynonymous mutation count correlated with the number of expanded intratumoral alpha and beta TCRs. The count of ubiquitous expanded TCRs correlated with the count of ubiquitous nonsynonymous mutations, and the count of regional expanded TCRs correlated with the count of regional nonsynonymous mutations. Additional single-cell paired TCR alpha and beta sequencing was considered necessary to confirm, at a functional level, the hypothesis that regional TCRs recognize regional mutations. TCR-seq coverage of tumor T cells was estimated to be only approximately 7.3% for alpha chains and about 13% for beta chains.

The time point label here, explained by the study, means: sample taken at primary tumor resection. Donors were under 95 patients with early-stage, untreated non-small cell lung cancer from the lung TRACERx cohort. TCR sequencing used whole RNA extracted from tumor and nontumor lung tissue, or from cryopreserved PBMC samples, without cell sorting. Patients were selected for TCR sequencing only if sufficient RNA was available from at least two tumor regions. A lung pathologist reviewed the tumor and adjacent nontumor lung specimens before the specimens were selected. The CDR3 has 13 amino acids, counting the end cysteine and phenylalanine. Only CDR3 DNA remains: 39 bases, in frame from the first base. CDR1 and CDR2 were assigned from the germline V gene as SGHRS and YFSETQ. At the junction V is shortened by 2 bases and J by 2 bases, with 8 bases in between. Receptor libraries were prepared by 5' RACE. The instrument given in TCRdb is NextSeq 500. To allow correction of PCR and sequencing errors, the TCR library protocol tagged every TCR cDNA molecule with a unique molecular identifier. The published analysis was carried out like this. TCR identification, UMI-based error correction and CDR3 extraction were all carried out with Decombinator tools. Expanded TCRs were defined as those above a frequency of 2 per 1,000, corresponding to the top 1% of the tumor frequency distribution. Expanded tumor TCRs statistically deemed absent (corrected P<0.05) from at least one tumor region were classed as regional, and all other expanded tumor TCRs were classed as ubiquitous. Rényi diversity was computed with the R vegan package after subsampling each repertoire 100 times to 5,000 TCRs. To build CDR3 similarity networks, amino acid triplet string-kernel similarity was used, and CDR3s were connected when their pairwise similarity was above 0.82. TCRdb applied fastp at Q25 and MiXCR to the public reads, then kept only in-frame beta chains. Each CDR3 protein appears once, grouped with its most common genes and DNA. The V and J calls reflect TCRdb's pipeline rather than the authors' work. The sample has 8,500 to 10,000 distinct CDR3 sequences on record, approximately 8.2% of them singletons. The ten biggest clones cover over 20% of the sample.

Rearrangement joined TRBV5-1 to TRBJ2-7, and the D gene may be TRBD2, 5 bases matching. The sequence was collected from a male donor with early-stage non-small cell lung cancer. The sample was lung tumor tissue, taken at surgery. DNA sequence: TGCGCCAGCAGCTTCGGGAACGCCTACGAGCAGTACTTC. It encodes CASSFGNAYEQYF. Supplemented by the reference TRBV5-1 and TRBJ2-7 proteins around the CDR3, the complete variable domain is KAGVTQTPRYLIKTRGQQVTLSCSPISGHRSVSWYQQTPGQGLQFLFEYFSETQRNKGNFPGRFSGRQFSNSRSEMNVSTLELGDSALYLCASSFGNAYEQYFGPGTRLTVT.